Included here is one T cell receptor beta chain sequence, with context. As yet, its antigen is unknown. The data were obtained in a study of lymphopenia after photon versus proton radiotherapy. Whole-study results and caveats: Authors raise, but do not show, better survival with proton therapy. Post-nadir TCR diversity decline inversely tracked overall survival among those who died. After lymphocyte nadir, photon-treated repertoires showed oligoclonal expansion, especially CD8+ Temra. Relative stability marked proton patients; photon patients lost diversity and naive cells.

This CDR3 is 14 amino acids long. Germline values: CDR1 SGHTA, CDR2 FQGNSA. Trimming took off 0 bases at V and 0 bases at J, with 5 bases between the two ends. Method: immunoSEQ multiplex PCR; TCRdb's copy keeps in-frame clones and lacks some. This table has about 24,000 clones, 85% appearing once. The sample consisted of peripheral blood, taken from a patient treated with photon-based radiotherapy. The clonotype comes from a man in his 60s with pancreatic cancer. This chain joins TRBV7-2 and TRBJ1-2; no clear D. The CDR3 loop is CASSLAAANYGYTF. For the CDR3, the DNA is TGTGCCAGCAGCTTAGCAGCAGCTAACTATGGCTACACCTTC.